A single T cell receptor (beta chain) is shown here with its context. This sample is part of a study of Tregs in tolerant kidney transplant recipients. Method: immunoSEQ multiplex PCR; TCRdb's copy keeps in-frame clones and lacks some. This sample has 200,000 to 300,000 clones, with 80% to 85% found just once. Germline V gives CDR1 MNHEY, CDR2 SVGAGI. Trimming removed 8 bases at V and 1 base at J, with 10 bases between. The CDR3 consists of 13 residues. The sequence came from a human donor in good health. The J gene is TRBJ2-3, the V gene TRBV6-5; TRBD1 is a possible D gene (6 bases). Sample: CD4+ T cells from blood. CDR3 sequence: CASGKGGTDTQYF. The DNA of the CDR3 is TGTGCCAGCGGGAAGGGGGGCACAGATACGCAGTATTTT.